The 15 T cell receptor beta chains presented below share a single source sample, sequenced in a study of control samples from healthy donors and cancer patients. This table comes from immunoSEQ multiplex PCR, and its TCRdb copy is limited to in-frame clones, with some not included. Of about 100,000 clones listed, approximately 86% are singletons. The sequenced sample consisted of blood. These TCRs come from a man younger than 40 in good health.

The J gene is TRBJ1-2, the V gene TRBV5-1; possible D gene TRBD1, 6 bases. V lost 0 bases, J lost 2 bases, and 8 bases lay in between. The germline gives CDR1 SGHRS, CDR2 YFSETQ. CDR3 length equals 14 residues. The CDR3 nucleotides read TGCGCCAGCAGCTTGGCCACAGGGAACTATGGCTACACCTTC. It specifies CASSLATGNYGYTF.

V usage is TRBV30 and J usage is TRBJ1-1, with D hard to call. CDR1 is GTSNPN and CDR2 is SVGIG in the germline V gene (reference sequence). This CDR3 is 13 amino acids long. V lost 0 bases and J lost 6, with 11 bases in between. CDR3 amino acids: CAWSVPMRPEAFF. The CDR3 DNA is TGTGCCTGGAGTGTACCAATGAGGCCTGAAGCTTTCTTT.

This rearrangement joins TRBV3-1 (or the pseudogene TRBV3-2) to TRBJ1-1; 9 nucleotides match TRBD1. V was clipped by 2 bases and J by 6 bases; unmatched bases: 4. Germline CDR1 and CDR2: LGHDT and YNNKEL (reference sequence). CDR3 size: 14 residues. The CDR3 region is CASSQRQGGPEAFF. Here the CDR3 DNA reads TGTGCCAGCAGCCAACGACAGGGGGGACCTGAAGCTTTCTTT.

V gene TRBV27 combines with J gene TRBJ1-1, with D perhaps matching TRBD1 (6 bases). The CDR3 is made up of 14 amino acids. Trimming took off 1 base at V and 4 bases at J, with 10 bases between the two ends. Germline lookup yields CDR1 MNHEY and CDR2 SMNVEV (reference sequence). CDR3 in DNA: TGTGCCAGCAGTTTATTCAGGGGTGGCACTGAAGCTTTCTTT. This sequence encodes CASSLFRGGTEAFF.

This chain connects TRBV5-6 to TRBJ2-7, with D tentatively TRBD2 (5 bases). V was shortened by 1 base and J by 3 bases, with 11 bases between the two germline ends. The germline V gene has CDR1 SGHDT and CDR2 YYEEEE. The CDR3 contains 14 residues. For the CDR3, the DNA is TGTGCCAGCAGCTTGCGGCTCGCGGGCTACGAGCAGTACTTC. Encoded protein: CASSLRLAGYEQYF.

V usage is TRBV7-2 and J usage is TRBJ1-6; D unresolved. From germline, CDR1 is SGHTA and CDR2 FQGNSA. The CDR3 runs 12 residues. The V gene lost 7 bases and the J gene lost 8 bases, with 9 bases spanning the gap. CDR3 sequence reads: CASTTDDSPLHF. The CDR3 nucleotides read TGTGCCAGCACCACGGATGATTCACCCCTCCACTTT.

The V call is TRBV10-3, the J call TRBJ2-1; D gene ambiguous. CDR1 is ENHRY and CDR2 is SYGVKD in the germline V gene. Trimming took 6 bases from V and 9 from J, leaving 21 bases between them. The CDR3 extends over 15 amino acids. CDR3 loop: CAISPGSGEFTEQFF. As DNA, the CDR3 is TGTGCCATCAGCCCCGGGTCGGGCGAGTTCACTGAGCAGTTCTTC.

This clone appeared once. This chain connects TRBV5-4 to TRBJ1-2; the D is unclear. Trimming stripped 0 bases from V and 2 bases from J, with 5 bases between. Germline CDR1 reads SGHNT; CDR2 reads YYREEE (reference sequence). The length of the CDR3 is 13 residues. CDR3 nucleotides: TGTGCCAGCAGCTTGGGGCAGAACTATGGCTACACCTTC. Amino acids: CASSLGQNYGYTF.

CDR3 sequence: CASSSRTAAVNQPQHF. CDR3 nucleotide sequence: TGTGCCAGCAGTTCACGGACAGCAGCGGTCAATCAGCCCCAGCATTTT. The chain uses TRBV6-2 or TRBV6-3 and TRBJ1-5, with D possibly TRBD1 on 6 matching bases. CDR3 size: 16 residues. The V end was cut by 4 bases, the J end by 3 bases, with 16 bases between. CDR1 is MNHEY, CDR2 SVGEGT, per germline.

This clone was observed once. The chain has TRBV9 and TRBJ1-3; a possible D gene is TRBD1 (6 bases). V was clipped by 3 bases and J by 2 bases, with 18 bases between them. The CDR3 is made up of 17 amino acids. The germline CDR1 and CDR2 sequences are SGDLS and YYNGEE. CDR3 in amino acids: CASSGSGVPGPGNTIYF. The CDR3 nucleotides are TGTGCCAGCAGCGGATCAGGGGTTCCGGGTCCTGGAAACACCATATATTTT.

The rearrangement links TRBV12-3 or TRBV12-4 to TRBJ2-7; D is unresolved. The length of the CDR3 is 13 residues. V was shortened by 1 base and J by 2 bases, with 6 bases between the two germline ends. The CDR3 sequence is CASSLVGTYEQYF. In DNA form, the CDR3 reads TGTGCCAGCAGTTTAGTCGGAACCTACGAGCAGTACTTC.

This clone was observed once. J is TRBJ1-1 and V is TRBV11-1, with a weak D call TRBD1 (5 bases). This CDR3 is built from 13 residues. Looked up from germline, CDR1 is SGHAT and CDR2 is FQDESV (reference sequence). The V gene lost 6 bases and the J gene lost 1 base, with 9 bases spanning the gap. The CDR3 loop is CASSSDRNTEAFF. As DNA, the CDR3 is TGTGCCAGCAGTTCAGACAGGAACACTGAAGCTTTCTTT.

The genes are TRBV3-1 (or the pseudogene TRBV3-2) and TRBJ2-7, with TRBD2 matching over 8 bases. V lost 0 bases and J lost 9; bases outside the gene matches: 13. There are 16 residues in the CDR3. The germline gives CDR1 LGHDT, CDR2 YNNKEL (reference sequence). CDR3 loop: CASSQDLQLAVFGQYF. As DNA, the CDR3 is TGTGCCAGCAGCCAAGATCTCCAACTAGCGGTTTTCGGGCAGTACTTC.

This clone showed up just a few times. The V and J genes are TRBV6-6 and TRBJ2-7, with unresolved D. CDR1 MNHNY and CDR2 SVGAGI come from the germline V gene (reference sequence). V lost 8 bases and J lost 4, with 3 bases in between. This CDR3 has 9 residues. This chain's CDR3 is CASGYEQYF. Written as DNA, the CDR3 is TGTGCCAGCGGGTACGAGCAGTACTTC.

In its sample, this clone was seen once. The CDR3 region is CASSARTGGGNTIYF. The CDR3 bases are TGTGCCAGCAGTGCCCGGACAGGGGGTGGAAACACCATATATTTT. The chain has TRBV25-1 and TRBJ1-3; 10 nucleotides align to TRBD1. CDR1 MGHDK and CDR2 SYGVNS come from the germline V gene. The junction had 3 bases not matched to a gene; V was cut back by 4 bases and J by 3 bases. This CDR3 has 15 amino acids.